This T cell receptor beta chain came from a study of T cell responses to AZD1222 COVID-19 vaccine. Whole-study results and caveats: Seropositive at baseline were only a handful of AZD1222 recipients.

Clones were sequenced by immunoSEQ multiplex PCR, and TCRdb holds only the in-frame ones, with some missing. Here the sample spans under 110,000 clones, roughly 88% being singletons. Regarding this clone: Its antigen is currently unknown.

Germline V CDR1 and CDR2: MNHEY, SVGAGI. The trim removed 4 bases at V and 11 bases at J, leaving 18 bases unmatched. The CDR3 is 16 amino acids. The origin of this receptor is an adult who received the AZD1222 COVID-19 vaccine. The chain uses TRBV6-5 and TRBJ1-1, with TRBD1 identical over 8 bases. The source material was peripheral blood, sampled 28 days after the second AZD1222 dose. The CDR3 sequence is CASSSGQGPVGVDAFF. In DNA form, the CDR3 reads TGTGCCAGCAGTTCCGGACAGGGTCCCGTCGGGGTGGATGCTTTCTTT.